This entry lists 22 T cell receptor beta chains sequenced from one sample in a study of blood T cell repertoires in COVID-19 (dated by TCRdb to 2018 to 2021). The method was the immunoSEQ multiplex PCR assay. TCRdb limited this immuneACCESS table to in-frame rearrangements with V and J called. A share of clones is missing; checked studies link under half to unresolved V genes, and the rest is unexplained. Within this sample are 150,000 or so clones, with about four fifths of them counted one time only. The biggest ten clones account for about 10% of the sample. Sequencing was carried out using PBMCs or T cells enriched from blood (not recorded which). The receptors derive from a man in his forties or fifties who had recovered from COVID-19.

The rearrangement uses TRBV5-6 and TRBJ1-2; D not certain. V was cut by 1 base and J by 6 bases, with 10 bases left in between. The CDR3 runs 13 residues. The germline CDR1 and CDR2 sequences are SGHDT and YYEEEE. CDR3 region: CASSLRGGNGYTF. Here the CDR3 DNA reads TGTGCCAGCAGCTTGCGAGGCGGTAATGGCTACACCTTC.

The chain recombines TRBV27 with TRBJ1-2; possible D gene TRBD1, 5 bases. The germline V gene has CDR1 MNHEY and CDR2 SMNVEV (reference sequence). The CDR3 spans 16 residues. V was pared by 3 bases and J by 5 bases, with 19 bases between. CDR3 coding DNA: TGTGCCAGCAGTTTTCCCCTGGGGGAGGGGAGATATGGCTACACCTTC. This translates into CASSFPLGEGRYGYTF.

The rearrangement links TRBV7-6 to TRBJ2-7; maybe TRBD2 (5 bases). Trimming took off 3 bases at V and 4 bases at J, with 10 bases between the two ends. From germline, CDR1 is SGHVS and CDR2 FNYEAQ. The CDR3 contains 13 residues. The CDR3 DNA sequence: TGTGCCAGCAGCTTGTCACTAGGATACGAGCAGTACTTC. Protein product: CASSLSLGYEQYF. The entire variable domain, with the rest obtained from reference TRBV7-6 and TRBJ2-7, is as follows: GAGVSQSPRYKVTKRGQDVALRCDPISGHVSLYWYRQALGQGPEFLTYFNYEAQQDKSGLPNDRFSAERPEGSISTLTIQRTEQRDSAMYRCASSLSLGYEQYFGPGTRLTVT.

The chain employs TRBV9 and TRBJ1-1; D not resolved. Germline V gives CDR1 SGDLS, CDR2 YYNGEE. The CDR3 runs to 16 residues. V was trimmed by 2 bases and J by 0 bases, leaving 14 bases between them. The CDR3 spells CASSVAGNVMNTEAFF. The DNA for the CDR3 is TGTGCCAGCAGCGTTGCGGGAAACGTGATGAACACTGAAGCTTTCTTT.

This clone has just one count. This chain links TRBV3-1 (or the pseudogene TRBV3-2) with TRBJ2-7; D gene ambiguous. V was trimmed by 0 bases and J by 3 bases, leaving 12 bases between them. The length of the CDR3 is 15 residues. Per germline, CDR1 LGHDT and CDR2 YNNKEL (reference sequence). The CDR3: CASSQERGGNYEQYF. The CDR3 DNA is TGTGCCAGCAGCCAAGAGCGCGGCGGAAACTACGAGCAGTACTTC.

The J gene is TRBJ1-1, the V gene TRBV7-8; maybe TRBD1 (5 bases). Germline-derived CDR1 and CDR2 are SGHVS and FQNEAQ. Trimming pared 0 bases from V and 2 bases from J, leaving 16 bases between. This CDR3 has 17 amino acids. The CDR3 DNA reads as TGTGCCAGCAGCTTAGCGCTACAAGACAGAGTCAACACTGAAGCTTTCTTT. It translates to CASSLALQDRVNTEAFF.

The CDR3 DNA is TGTGCCAGCAGCCAAGATCTAATGGTAGATACGCAGTATTTT. Its translation: CASSQDLMVDTQYF. The genes are TRBV14 and TRBJ2-3; no firm D call. The germline gives CDR1 SGHDN, CDR2 FVKESK. The CDR3 covers 14 residues. V lost 0 bases, J lost 5 bases, and 9 bases lay in between.

The genes are TRBV6-5 and TRBJ1-2; D gene uncertain. CDR1 is MNHEY, CDR2 SVGAGI, per germline. There are 12 residues in the CDR3. V was cut by 6 bases and J by 1 base, with 6 bases left in between. The CDR3 bases are TGTGCCAGCAGCCCAGTTAACTATGGCTACACCTTC. It translates to CASSPVNYGYTF.

The chain is built from TRBV10-3 and TRBJ1-5; 10 bases are shared with TRBD1. The CDR3 is made up of 14 amino acids. V dropped 6 bases and J dropped 10; count of bases not matched to a gene: 9. The germline V gene has CDR1 ENHRY and CDR2 SYGVKD. CDR3 nucleotides: TGTGCCATCAGCCCGACAGGGGGCTTTCAACCCCAGCATTTT. This codes for CAISPTGGFQPQHF.

This chain connects TRBV12-3 or TRBV12-4 to TRBJ2-4; tentative D call: TRBD1 (6 bases). The germline V and J ends were trimmed by 3 bases and 9 bases, with 9 bases remaining between them. The CDR3 contains 12 residues. In DNA form, the CDR3 reads TGTGCCAGCAGTTTGCAGGGGAGCATTCAGTACTTC. This gives the protein CASSLQGSIQYF.

J is TRBJ1-2 and V is TRBV7-2; 7 bases align to TRBD1. The CDR3 extends over 17 amino acids. The V gene end was trimmed by 1 base and the J gene end by 0 bases; junction bases not matched to a gene: 8. The germline V gene encodes CDR1 SGHTA and CDR2 FQGNSA. The CDR3 nucleotides are TGTGCCAGCAGCTTAGGCAGGGGGTATCCTACTAACTATGGCTACACCTTC. Its translation is CASSLGRGYPTNYGYTF.

V and J are TRBV9 and TRBJ2-5; TRBD1 matches at 9 bases. V dropped 4 bases and J dropped 3; count of bases not matched to a gene: 7. Germline V lookup: CDR1 SGDLS, CDR2 YYNGEE. CDR3 length equals 15 residues. CDR3 DNA sequence: TGTGCCAGCAGCATGTGGGGACAGGGTAAAGAGACCCAGTACTTC. It encodes CASSMWGQGKETQYF.

This chain joins TRBV7-9 and TRBJ1-2; D is perhaps TRBD1 (6 bases). The CDR3 loop spans 13 amino acids. Trimming removed 1 base at V and 7 bases at J, with 10 bases between. Germline V gene sequence: CDR1 SEHNR, CDR2 FQNEAQ (reference sequence). In DNA form, the CDR3 reads TGTGCCAGCAGCTTAGAAACAGGGCTTGGCTACACCTTC. This encodes CASSLETGLGYTF.

This chain joins TRBV7-2 and TRBJ2-5; possible D gene TRBD2, 7 bases. Trimming shortened V by 0 bases and J by 6 bases, and 11 bases separated the two germline ends. The CDR3 is made up of 14 amino acids. Germline V gene sequence: CDR1 SGHTA, CDR2 FQGNSA. The CDR3 sequence: CASSLAGGRQTQYF. In DNA, the CDR3 is TGTGCCAGCAGCTTAGCGGGGGGGCGGCAGACCCAGTACTTC.

The sample holds a few counts of this clone. This rearrangement joins TRBV18 to TRBJ1-5; possible D gene TRBD1, 5 bases. CDR3 length: 15 residues. The V and J ends lost 6 bases and 3 bases respectively, with 15 bases between them. The germline V gene has CDR1 KGHSH and CDR2 LQKENI. Here the CDR3 reads CASSPGGANNQPQHF. The CDR3 nucleotides read TGTGCCAGCTCCCCAGGCGGGGCGAACAATCAGCCCCAGCATTTT.

This clone was seen only once. Different DNA sequences within this sample yield the same CDR3. The rearrangement links TRBV5-1 to TRBJ1-5, with 8 nucleotides matching TRBD1. The CDR3 loop spans 15 amino acids. J lost 4 bases, V lost 4 bases, and 7 bases had no gene match. CDR1 and CDR2 from the germline V gene are SGHRS and YFSETQ. CDR3 region: CASSPGQGRNQPQHF. The CDR3 coding sequence is TGCGCCAGCAGCCCAGGACAGGGCCGAAATCAGCCCCAGCATTTT.

J is TRBJ2-1 and V is TRBV12-3 or TRBV12-4; 8 bases map to TRBD2. This CDR3 comprises 10 residues. The V and J ends lost 5 bases and 12 bases, in that order; junction bases with no gene match: 0. The CDR3 protein is CASSGLAQFF. The CDR3, as DNA: TGTGCCAGCAGTGGACTAGCGCAGTTCTTC.

The chain recombines TRBV25-1 with TRBJ2-7; 10 bases agree with TRBD1. The germline V gene encodes CDR1 MGHDK and CDR2 SYGVNS. Trimming at V came to 1 base and at J to 6 bases, leaving 9 bases not matched to a gene. The CDR3 is 16 residues long. The CDR3 sequence is CASSESGQGGWGEQYF. CDR3 nucleotides: TGTGCCAGCAGTGAATCCGGACAGGGGGGCTGGGGCGAGCAGTACTTC.

The chain employs TRBV28 and TRBJ1-6; 8 bases agree with TRBD1. This CDR3 spans 17 amino acids. Trimming cost V 8 bases and J 1 base; bases outside gene matches: 10. The V gene's germline CDR1 is MDHEN and CDR2 SYDVKM. Here the CDR3 DNA reads TGTGCCAGCGACGGCCAGGGGGCCGCATCCTATAATTCACCCCTCCACTTT. It codes for CASDGQGAASYNSPLHF.

The gene calls are TRBV7-2 and TRBJ2-5; TRBD2 agrees at 10 bases. V gave up 1 base and J gave up 5 bases; unmatched junction bases: 1. The CDR3 spans 14 residues. Germline V gene data show CDR1 as SGHTA and CDR2 as FQGNSA. As DNA, the CDR3 is TGTGCCAGCAGCTTAGGTAGCGGGGGGGAGACCCAGTACTTC. Its protein is CASSLGSGGETQYF.

V gene TRBV2 combines with J gene TRBJ2-1, with 10 nucleotides matching TRBD2. The CDR3 sequence is 16 residues long. V shed 5 bases and J 0 bases; nucleotides not matched to a gene: 4. Germline CDR1 is SNHLY and CDR2 is FYNNEI. CDR3 nucleotides: TGTGCCAGCAGTAGGCCTAGCGGGGGCTCCTACAATGAGCAGTTCTTC. Its translation: CASSRPSGGSYNEQFF. The full variable domain, with the rest looked up from reference TRBV2 and TRBJ2-1, is EPEVTQTPSHQVTQMGQEVILRCVPISNHLYFYWYRQILGQKVEFLVSFYNNEISEKSEIFDDQFSVERPDGSNFTLKIRSTKLEDSAMYFCASSRPSGGSYNEQFFGPGTRLTVL.

The chain combines TRBV9 with TRBJ1-1, with 8 bases that match TRBD1. CDR1 and CDR2 (germline): SGDLS, YYNGEE. The CDR3 is 15 residues long. V trimming: 0 bases; J trimming: 3 bases; junction bases outside the gene matches: 4. The chain's CDR3 is CASSVGTGPHTEAFF. The DNA for the CDR3 is TGTGCCAGCAGCGTAGGGACAGGGCCCCACACTGAAGCTTTCTTT.